This T cell receptor (beta chain) came from a study of technical replicates of blood from a few donors. The CDR3 is 15 residues long. V lost 1 base to trimming and J lost 1 base, with 9 bases between them. Per germline, CDR1 SGHRS and CDR2 YFSETQ. TCRdb keeps only in-frame clones here, not all; method: immunoSEQ multiplex PCR. The sample contains 75,000 to 90,000 clones, about 92% of which appear only once. Worth noting for this clone: Other DNA variants within this sample encode the same CDR3.

The J gene is TRBJ1-5, the V gene TRBV5-1; TRBD1 is a possible D gene (5 bases). The clonotype comes from a human donor in good health. Specimen: T cells isolated from PBMCs. This chain's CDR3 is CASSLMAGSNQPQHF. The CDR3, as DNA: TGCGCCAGCAGCTTGATGGCAGGGAGCAATCAGCCCCAGCATTTT.